The clone carrying this T cell receptor (beta chain) came up a few times. Its target is not known. The source of the sample is a study of naive and memory T cell subsets. This CDR3 has 12 residues. V dropped 5 bases and J dropped 5 bases, with 8 bases sitting between them. Four subsets defined by CD45RA and CD27 were sorted after CD3, CD4, CD8 and live/dead staining. An equimolar mix of two oligonucleotides served as the beta constant-region primer for TRBC1 and TRBC2. TCRdb passed the UMI-ligation and nested PCR reads through MiXCR, listing each CDR3 protein once. The sample lists about 80,000 distinct CDR3 sequences, 10% to 15% occurring once. Study findings and constraints: In CD4 and CD8 cells, diversity dropped from naive through EMRA.

The receptor was derived from a human donor in good health. The source material was central memory CD4+ T cells from blood. This chain links TRBV12-3 or TRBV12-4 with TRBJ2-3; tentative D call: TRBD2 (5 bases). The CDR3 reads CASSIREDTQYF. The CDR3 DNA sequence: TGTGCCAGCAGTATCCGGGAAGATACGCAGTATTTT.